The rows below give T cell receptor beta chains drawn from one sample of a study of T cells after yellow fever vaccination. In TCRdb, the 5' RACE reads were re-called with MiXCR into one record per CDR3 protein. The sample carries about 310,000 distinct CDR3 sequences, around 4% recorded once. Sequenced material: PBMCs, taken on the day of the yellow fever booster vaccination. These receptor sequences come from a young man who received the YFV17D yellow fever vaccine. Both conserved end residues are part of each CDR3. Fields, in order: CDR3 protein, clone size, CDR3 length, V gene, J gene. Clone sizes are given selectively: once, few, many, or a class where the clone is expanded.

cdr3_aa: CSARSLAGGYYNEQFF
clone_size: -
cdr3_length: 16
v_call: TRBV20-1
j_call: TRBJ2-1

cdr3_aa: CAISDRAPTDTQYF
clone_size: many
cdr3_length: 14
v_call: TRBV10-3
j_call: TRBJ2-3

cdr3_aa: CASSTAYGGETQYF
clone_size: few
cdr3_length: 14
v_call: TRBV12-3/TRBV12-4
j_call: TRBJ2-5

cdr3_aa: CASSAGDRGQSSPLHF
clone_size: many
cdr3_length: 16
v_call: TRBV9
j_call: TRBJ1-6

cdr3_aa: CASSDASGGARGGELFF
clone_size: many
cdr3_length: 17
v_call: TRBV7-9
j_call: TRBJ2-2

cdr3_aa: CASSWSRGAATPNTEAFF
clone_size: few
cdr3_length: 18
v_call: TRBV5-4
j_call: TRBJ1-1

cdr3_aa: CATSRDGLARNTDTQYF
clone_size: many
cdr3_length: 17
v_call: TRBV15
j_call: TRBJ2-3

cdr3_aa: CASSPGSGYTF
clone_size: many
cdr3_length: 11
v_call: TRBV18
j_call: TRBJ1-2

cdr3_aa: CASSLYLPGPPFYGYTF
clone_size: -
cdr3_length: 17
v_call: TRBV5-1
j_call: TRBJ1-2

cdr3_aa: CASSPGGAGELFF
clone_size: many
cdr3_length: 13
v_call: TRBV5-1
j_call: TRBJ2-2

cdr3_aa: CASSTPPGTGRGLNTEAFF
clone_size: many
cdr3_length: 19
v_call: TRBV5-1
j_call: TRBJ1-1

cdr3_aa: CATKADTVTDTQYF
clone_size: few
cdr3_length: 14
v_call: TRBV2
j_call: TRBJ2-3

cdr3_aa: CAISPLDRYLMNTEAFF
clone_size: -
cdr3_length: 17
v_call: TRBV10-3
j_call: TRBJ1-1

cdr3_aa: CASTLDRNQPQHF
clone_size: many
cdr3_length: 13
v_call: TRBV12-3/TRBV12-4
j_call: TRBJ1-5

cdr3_aa: CASSPGGVFNEQFF
clone_size: -
cdr3_length: 14
v_call: TRBV4-1
j_call: TRBJ2-1

cdr3_aa: CASSLVSGPNTGELFF
clone_size: many
cdr3_length: 16
v_call: TRBV5-1
j_call: TRBJ2-2

cdr3_aa: CSAETSDGGELFF
clone_size: many
cdr3_length: 13
v_call: TRBV20-1
j_call: TRBJ2-2

cdr3_aa: CASSIGYEQYF
clone_size: many
cdr3_length: 11
v_call: TRBV12-3/TRBV12-4
j_call: TRBJ2-7

cdr3_aa: CASSSLGRGRLETQYF
clone_size: -
cdr3_length: 16
v_call: TRBV27
j_call: TRBJ2-5

cdr3_aa: CSAWNVGADTQYF
clone_size: few
cdr3_length: 13
v_call: TRBV20-1
j_call: TRBJ2-3

cdr3_aa: CASSTDTGIYGYTF
clone_size: -
cdr3_length: 14
v_call: TRBV5-5
j_call: TRBJ1-2

cdr3_aa: CASSRGRDNEAFF
clone_size: many
cdr3_length: 13
v_call: TRBV5-1
j_call: TRBJ1-1

cdr3_aa: CASSLSQRGDNEQFF
clone_size: few
cdr3_length: 15
v_call: TRBV6-2/TRBV6-3
j_call: TRBJ2-1

cdr3_aa: CSAARDAPYEQYF
clone_size: many
cdr3_length: 13
v_call: TRBV20-1
j_call: TRBJ2-7

cdr3_aa: CASSLARGGPGLEQYF
clone_size: many
cdr3_length: 16
v_call: TRBV7-6
j_call: TRBJ2-7

cdr3_aa: CASSEGPEWEYEQYF
clone_size: -
cdr3_length: 15
v_call: TRBV25-1
j_call: TRBJ2-7

cdr3_aa: CASSSGTGSHF
clone_size: -
cdr3_length: 11
v_call: TRBV6-2/TRBV6-3
j_call: TRBJ2-1

cdr3_aa: CASREWRDYGYTF
clone_size: -
cdr3_length: 13
v_call: TRBV6-1
j_call: TRBJ1-2

cdr3_aa: CASSEARQGAGTDTQYF
clone_size: many
cdr3_length: 17
v_call: TRBV6-1
j_call: TRBJ2-3

cdr3_aa: CASSQVVETGGNSPLHF
clone_size: few
cdr3_length: 17
v_call: TRBV4-3
j_call: TRBJ1-6

cdr3_aa: CSAFRGGEGQYF
clone_size: many
cdr3_length: 12
v_call: TRBV20-1
j_call: TRBJ2-5

cdr3_aa: CASSPRLGEGETQYF
clone_size: -
cdr3_length: 15
v_call: TRBV6-5
j_call: TRBJ2-5

cdr3_aa: CASSPFMGDLNTEAFF
clone_size: few
cdr3_length: 16
v_call: TRBV5-1
j_call: TRBJ1-1

cdr3_aa: CSAGSGEDTQYF
clone_size: many
cdr3_length: 12
v_call: TRBV20-1
j_call: TRBJ2-3

cdr3_aa: CASSLQRAGELFF
clone_size: -
cdr3_length: 13
v_call: TRBV7-3
j_call: TRBJ2-2

cdr3_aa: CSARDGGWRETQYF
clone_size: few
cdr3_length: 14
v_call: TRBV20-1
j_call: TRBJ2-5

cdr3_aa: CSVEVPSGVNEQFF
clone_size: -
cdr3_length: 14
v_call: TRBV29-1
j_call: TRBJ2-1

cdr3_aa: CASSQDASGGAGDTQYF
clone_size: few
cdr3_length: 17
v_call: TRBV4-3
j_call: TRBJ2-3

cdr3_aa: CASSLGRTDTQYF
clone_size: many
cdr3_length: 13
v_call: TRBV5-8
j_call: TRBJ2-3

cdr3_aa: CASSFQGWTNEKLFF
clone_size: -
cdr3_length: 15
v_call: TRBV7-2
j_call: TRBJ1-4

cdr3_aa: CASTQDRGPREQYF
clone_size: few
cdr3_length: 14
v_call: TRBV5-1
j_call: TRBJ2-7

cdr3_aa: CASRVVLGVGEETQYF
clone_size: many
cdr3_length: 16
v_call: TRBV7-8
j_call: TRBJ2-5

cdr3_aa: CASSVEAGWDTQYF
clone_size: few
cdr3_length: 14
v_call: TRBV9
j_call: TRBJ2-3

cdr3_aa: CASSEGDRANVLTF
clone_size: many
cdr3_length: 14
v_call: TRBV6-4
j_call: TRBJ2-6

cdr3_aa: CASRTLYNSPLHF
clone_size: few
cdr3_length: 13
v_call: TRBV7-2
j_call: TRBJ1-6

cdr3_aa: CASSSTGVLNTEAFF
clone_size: many
cdr3_length: 15
v_call: TRBV7-2
j_call: TRBJ1-1

cdr3_aa: CASSTPPAGGPINEQFF
clone_size: many
cdr3_length: 17
v_call: TRBV18
j_call: TRBJ2-1

cdr3_aa: CSAFASTTDTQYF
clone_size: many
cdr3_length: 13
v_call: TRBV20-1
j_call: TRBJ2-3

cdr3_aa: CASSPVEVNTEAFF
clone_size: many
cdr3_length: 14
v_call: TRBV18
j_call: TRBJ1-1

cdr3_aa: CASSYRKGGYDYGYTF
clone_size: few
cdr3_length: 16
v_call: TRBV4-3
j_call: TRBJ1-2

cdr3_aa: CSASERIEQFF
clone_size: many
cdr3_length: 11
v_call: TRBV20-1
j_call: TRBJ2-1

cdr3_aa: CASSLYTVHSGNTIYF
clone_size: few
cdr3_length: 16
v_call: TRBV14
j_call: TRBJ1-3